This T cell receptor beta chain stems from a study of T cells in Graves' hyperthyroidism and ophthalmopathy. As concerns this clonotype: Its antigen is as yet unknown.

Trimming pared 3 bases from V and 2 bases from J, leaving 8 bases between. This CDR3 region has 14 residues. Diagnosis relied on clinical symptoms, serum thyroxine and TRAb, thyroid ultrasound and orbital computed tomography. The blood specimen was taken at initial hyperthyroidism diagnosis, before any ophthalmopathy symptoms. RNA transcripts were the template for amplifying TCR beta CDR3 regions. HTBI primers were the set used in a first-round RT-PCR of the TCR CDR3. One entry per CDR3 protein, called by TCRdb with MiXCR from the multiplex PCR reads. The top ten clones hold more than 30% of a sample with fewer than 450,000 distinct CDR3 sequences, about a sixth of them seen once. Findings and limits, study-wide: Researchers found most expanded thyroid clonotypes above 0.001 in blood as well.

The chain recombines TRBV12-3 or TRBV12-4 with TRBJ2-1; D is uncertain. The clonotype was recovered from a woman in her 30s with Graves' hyperthyroidism that later progressed to Graves' ophthalmopathy. Sequencing used blood. The DNA for the CDR3 is TGTGCCAGCAGTTTGATGGACGCCTACAATGAGCAGTTCTTC. Translating it yields CASSLMDAYNEQFF.